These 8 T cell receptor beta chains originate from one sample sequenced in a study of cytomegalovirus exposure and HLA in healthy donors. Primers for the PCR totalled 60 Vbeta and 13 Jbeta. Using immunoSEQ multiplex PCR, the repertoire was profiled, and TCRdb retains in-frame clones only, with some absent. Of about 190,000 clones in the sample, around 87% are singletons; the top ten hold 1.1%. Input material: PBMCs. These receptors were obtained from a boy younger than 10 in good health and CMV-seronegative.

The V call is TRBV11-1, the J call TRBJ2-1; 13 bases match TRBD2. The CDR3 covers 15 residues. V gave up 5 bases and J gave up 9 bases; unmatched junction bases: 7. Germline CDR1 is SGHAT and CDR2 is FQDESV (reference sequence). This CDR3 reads CASSPTSGGAGEQFF. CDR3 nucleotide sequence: TGTGCCAGCAGCCCCACTAGCGGGGGGGCCGGTGAGCAGTTCTTC.

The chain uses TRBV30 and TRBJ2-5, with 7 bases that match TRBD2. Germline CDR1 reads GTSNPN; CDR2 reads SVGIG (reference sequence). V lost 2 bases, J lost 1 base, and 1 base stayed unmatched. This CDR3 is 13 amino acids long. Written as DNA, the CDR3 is TGTGCCTGGAGTCGCGGGGGCCAAGAGACCCAGTACTTC. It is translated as CAWSRGGQETQYF. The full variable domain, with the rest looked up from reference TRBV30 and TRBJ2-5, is SQTIHQWPATLVQPVGSPLSLECTVEGTSNPNLYWYRQAAGRGLQLLFYSVGIGQISSEVPQNLSASRPQDRQFILSSKKLLLSDSGFYLCAWSRGGQETQYFGPGTRLLVL.

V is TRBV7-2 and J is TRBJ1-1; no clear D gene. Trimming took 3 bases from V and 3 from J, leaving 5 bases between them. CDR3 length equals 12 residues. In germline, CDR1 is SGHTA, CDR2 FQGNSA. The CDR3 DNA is TGTGCCAGCAGCTTCTTAGACACTGAAGCTTTCTTT. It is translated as CASSFLDTEAFF.

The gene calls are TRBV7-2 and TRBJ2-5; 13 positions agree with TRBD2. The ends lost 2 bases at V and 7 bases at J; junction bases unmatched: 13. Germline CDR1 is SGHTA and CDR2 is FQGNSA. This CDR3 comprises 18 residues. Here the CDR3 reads CASSLSPLAGGIIGTQYF. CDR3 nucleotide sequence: TGTGCCAGCAGCTTAAGCCCACTAGCGGGAGGGATAATAGGGACCCAGTACTTC.

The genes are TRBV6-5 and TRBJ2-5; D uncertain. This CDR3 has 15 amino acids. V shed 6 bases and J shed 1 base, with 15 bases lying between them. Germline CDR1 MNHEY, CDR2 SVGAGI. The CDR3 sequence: CASSLNRVAQETQYF. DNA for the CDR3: TGTGCCAGCAGCTTGAATCGTGTAGCCCAAGAGACCCAGTACTTC.

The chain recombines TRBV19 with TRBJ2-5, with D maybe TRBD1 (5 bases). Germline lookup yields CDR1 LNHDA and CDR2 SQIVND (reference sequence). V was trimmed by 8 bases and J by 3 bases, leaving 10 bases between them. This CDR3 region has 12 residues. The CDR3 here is CASSSGKETQYF. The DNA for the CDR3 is TGTGCCAGTTCATCAGGGAAAGAGACCCAGTACTTC.

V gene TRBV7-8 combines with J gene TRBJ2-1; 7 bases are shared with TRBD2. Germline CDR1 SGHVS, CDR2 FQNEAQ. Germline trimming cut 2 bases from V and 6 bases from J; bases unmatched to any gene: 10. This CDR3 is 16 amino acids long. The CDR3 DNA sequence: TGTGCCAGCAGCTTATGGGGGGGGAGGGCCCCCAATGAGCAGTTCTTC. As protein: CASSLWGGRAPNEQFF.

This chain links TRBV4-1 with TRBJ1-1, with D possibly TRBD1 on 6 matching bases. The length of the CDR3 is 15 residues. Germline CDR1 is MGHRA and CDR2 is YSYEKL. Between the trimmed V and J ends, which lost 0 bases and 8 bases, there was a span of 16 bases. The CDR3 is CASSQEGRGRVEAFF. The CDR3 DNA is TGCGCCAGCAGCCAAGAGGGCAGGGGTAGGGTAGAAGCTTTCTTT.